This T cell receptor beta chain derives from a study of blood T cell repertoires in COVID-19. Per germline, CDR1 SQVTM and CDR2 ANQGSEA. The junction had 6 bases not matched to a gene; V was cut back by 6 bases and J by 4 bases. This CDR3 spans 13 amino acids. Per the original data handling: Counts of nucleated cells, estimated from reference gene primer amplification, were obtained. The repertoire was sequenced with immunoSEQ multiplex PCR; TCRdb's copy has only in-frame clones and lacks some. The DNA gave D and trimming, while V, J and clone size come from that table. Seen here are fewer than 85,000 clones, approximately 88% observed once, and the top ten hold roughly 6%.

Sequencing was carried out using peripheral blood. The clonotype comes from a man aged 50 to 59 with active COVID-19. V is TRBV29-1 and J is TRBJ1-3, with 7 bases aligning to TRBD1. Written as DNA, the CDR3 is TGCAGCGTCCATACAGGGGTCGGAAACACCATATATTTT. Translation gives CSVHTGVGNTIYF.